Listed here are 10 T cell receptor beta chains from one sample, sequenced in a study of PD-1 blockade in classical Hodgkin lymphoma (TCRdb year 2020). The time point label, read with the paper, signifies: cycle 4 day 1 (C4D1), after 6 weeks of nivolumab. Every trial patient had relapsed after autologous stem cell transplantation, and cohorts A, B and C differed in prior brentuximab vedotin exposure. CD4+ T cells were purified from thawed PBMCs by magnetic negative selection with a Miltenyi CD4+ T cell isolation kit. The library was prepared using the immunoSEQ multiplex PCR assay. TCRdb retrieved this table from immuneACCESS and kept in-frame rearrangements only. Not all clones are present; in checked studies, unresolved V genes account for under half, and no reason is known for the remainder. The sample has 8,500 to 13,000 clones on record, approximately 74% of them singletons. Of the sample, over 3% falls within the top ten clones.

The source material was CD4+ T cells from blood, sampled before the fourth cycle of nivolumab. The receptor set was obtained from a human donor with classical Hodgkin lymphoma.

V and J are TRBV29-1 and TRBJ2-7; D is unresolved. Germline assignment: CDR1 SQVTM and CDR2 ANQGSEA. Trimming cost V 8 bases and J 1 base, with 12 bases left between them. The CDR3 totals 12 residues. The CDR3 sequence: CSTKDGSYEQYF. The CDR3 DNA sequence: TGCAGCACGAAGGACGGATCCTACGAGCAGTACTTC.

Here the CDR3 reads CACSGASTDTQYF. In DNA form, the CDR3 reads TGTGCCTGTAGCGGGGCTAGCACAGATACGCAGTATTTT. The V and J genes are TRBV30 and TRBJ2-3; 8 bases align to TRBD2. The CDR3 covers 13 residues. V was pared by 6 bases and J by 0 bases, with 2 bases of the junction left unmatched. Germline-derived CDR1 and CDR2 are GTSNPN and SVGIG (reference sequence).

The chain links TRBV7-8 to TRBJ2-1; weak D call: TRBD2 (5 bases). The CDR3 is 15 residues long. The V end lost 5 bases, the J end lost 5 bases, and 16 bases lay between the germline ends. Germline-derived CDR1 and CDR2 are SGHVS and FQNEAQ. The CDR3: CASSARGGLHNEQFF. The CDR3 DNA reads TGTGCCAGCAGCGCCCGGGGTGGTCTCCACAATGAGCAGTTCTTC.

The chain employs TRBV19 and TRBJ1-5, with D hard to call. V gave up 3 bases and J gave up 6 bases, with 12 bases separating them. The CDR3 is made up of 14 amino acids. Germline assignment: CDR1 LNHDA and CDR2 SQIVND (reference sequence). CDR3: CASSIADGGQPQHF. CDR3 nucleotide sequence: TGTGCCAGTAGTATTGCGGATGGCGGTCAGCCCCAGCATTTT.

The rearrangement links TRBV4-1 to TRBJ2-7; TRBD1 might be the D (8 bases). The V end lost 1 base, the J end lost 3 bases, and 16 bases lay between the germline ends. CDR3 size: 16 residues. The germline V gene encodes CDR1 MGHRA and CDR2 YSYEKL. In DNA, the CDR3 is TGCGCCAGCAGCCAAGGGGGGGGACAGGCGATCTACGAGCAGTACTTC. This codes for CASSQGGGQAIYEQYF.

This clone was counted only a few times. The CDR3 DNA reads TGCGCCAGCAGCCCGGACAGTCCCGCCTACGAGCAGTACTTC. It yields the protein CASSPDSPAYEQYF. V usage is TRBV5-1 and J usage is TRBJ2-7; D is perhaps TRBD1 (6 bases). The V end was cut by 4 bases, the J end by 2 bases, with 13 bases between. Germline values: CDR1 SGHRS, CDR2 YFSETQ. This CDR3 has 14 residues. The whole variable domain, remainder taken from reference TRBV5-1 and TRBJ2-7, is KAGVTQTPRYLIKTRGQQVTLSCSPISGHRSVSWYQQTPGQGLQFLFEYFSETQRNKGNFPGRFSGRQFSNSRSEMNVSTLELGDSALYLCASSPDSPAYEQYFGPGTRLTVT.

This chain links TRBV28 with TRBJ1-5, with D possibly matching TRBD1 (5 bases). This CDR3 is 14 amino acids long. From germline, CDR1 is MDHEN and CDR2 SYDVKM. With 5 bases removed from V and 3 bases from J, the gap between germline ends came to 11 bases. The CDR3 protein is CASSLRQLNQPQHF. As DNA, the CDR3 is TGTGCCAGCAGTCTGAGACAGCTCAATCAGCCCCAGCATTTT.

The chain has TRBV28 and TRBJ2-4; 9 bases match TRBD1. This CDR3 is 19 amino acids long. Per the germline V gene, CDR1 is MDHEN and CDR2 is SYDVKM. V trimming: 4 bases; J trimming: 0 bases; junction bases outside the gene matches: 13. DNA of the CDR3: TGTGCCAGCAGTTCTTTCGGGACAGGGACTATTCTAGCCAAAAACATTCAGTACTTC. Its translation: CASSSFGTGTILAKNIQYF.

This clone showed up just once. The V gene is TRBV19, the J gene TRBJ2-1, with D perhaps matching TRBD2 (6 bases). Trimming left V 1 base short and J 0 bases short, with 13 bases between. Germline assignment: CDR1 LNHDA and CDR2 SQIVND (reference sequence). The CDR3 covers 17 residues. The CDR3 spells CASSIGGSGRSYNEQFF. CDR3 nucleotides: TGTGCCAGTAGTATAGGGGGTAGCGGTCGCTCCTACAATGAGCAGTTCTTC.

The rearrangement joins TRBV19 to TRBJ2-2, with 11 bases lining up with TRBD1. Trimming at V came to 10 bases and at J to 2 bases, leaving 3 bases not matched to a gene. Germline CDR1 LNHDA, CDR2 SQIVND (reference sequence). This CDR3 has 14 amino acids. CDR3 DNA sequence: TGTGCCATCGGACAGGGGGCAAACACCGGGGAGCTGTTTTTT. Residues: CAIGQGANTGELFF. Full variable domain (outside the CDR3, taken from reference TRBV19 and TRBJ2-2): DGGITQSPKYLFRKEGQNVTLSCEQNLNHDAMYWYRQDPGQGLRLIYYSQIVNDFQKGDIAEGYSVSREKKESFPLTVTSAQKNPTAFYLCAIGQGANTGELFFGEGSRLTVL.